The rows below give T cell receptor beta chains drawn from one sample of a study of PD-L1 blockade in urothelial cancer. Measured with immunoSEQ multiplex PCR; TCRdb has only the in-frame clones, and not every one. The sample yields nearly 35,000 clones, 84% seen once. This specimen consisted of PBMCs, obtained around atezolizumab (anti-PD-L1) treatment. Receptors originate from a man aged 55 to 70 with urothelial cancer. The conserved cysteine and the conserved F or W are not part of the CDR3 here. Fields, in order: CDR3 protein, D gene, J gene, V gene. A D gene is named only where the DNA matches it firmly.

cdr3_aa: ASSSGGSENEQF
d_call: TRBD2
j_call: TRBJ2-1
v_call: TRBV11-2

cdr3_aa: ASSQDDGTGSTEAF
d_call: TRBD1
j_call: TRBJ1-1
v_call: TRBV4-1

cdr3_aa: ASSDSEAF
d_call: -
j_call: TRBJ1-1
v_call: TRBV18

cdr3_aa: ASSTTGTGTEAF
d_call: TRBD1
j_call: TRBJ1-1
v_call: TRBV18

cdr3_aa: ASSNLLLRDSYSNQPQH
d_call: -
j_call: TRBJ1-5
v_call: TRBV21-1

cdr3_aa: ASSSYGGGGTSTY
d_call: -
j_call: TRBJ2-7
v_call: TRBV5-8

cdr3_aa: ASSPRTSEADTQY
d_call: TRBD2
j_call: TRBJ2-3
v_call: TRBV7-3

cdr3_aa: ASRWTVHNQPQH
d_call: -
j_call: TRBJ1-5
v_call: TRBV28

cdr3_aa: ASSLFAGGTEAF
d_call: TRBD1
j_call: TRBJ1-1
v_call: TRBV28

cdr3_aa: ASTQGMNTEAF
d_call: -
j_call: TRBJ1-1
v_call: TRBV2

cdr3_aa: ASSVAGGEDTQY
d_call: TRBD2
j_call: TRBJ2-3
v_call: TRBV6-4

cdr3_aa: ASSQVLDRSGWNTEAF
d_call: -
j_call: TRBJ1-1
v_call: TRBV14

cdr3_aa: ASSLARDRAGSTGELF
d_call: TRBD1
j_call: TRBJ2-2
v_call: TRBV27

cdr3_aa: ASSFQGTGYNTEAF
d_call: TRBD1
j_call: TRBJ1-1
v_call: TRBV5-5

cdr3_aa: ASSPDRQSNYGYT
d_call: -
j_call: TRBJ1-2
v_call: TRBV18

cdr3_aa: ASSESPGGGYEQY
d_call: TRBD1
j_call: TRBJ2-7
v_call: TRBV10-1

cdr3_aa: ASGLWGGTEAF
d_call: -
j_call: TRBJ1-1
v_call: TRBV12-5

cdr3_aa: ASTFANTGELF
d_call: -
j_call: TRBJ2-2
v_call: TRBV2

cdr3_aa: ASSPVGAGAYEQY
d_call: -
j_call: TRBJ2-7
v_call: TRBV5-1

cdr3_aa: ASSLQGAPLETQY
d_call: TRBD1
j_call: TRBJ2-5
v_call: TRBV7-3